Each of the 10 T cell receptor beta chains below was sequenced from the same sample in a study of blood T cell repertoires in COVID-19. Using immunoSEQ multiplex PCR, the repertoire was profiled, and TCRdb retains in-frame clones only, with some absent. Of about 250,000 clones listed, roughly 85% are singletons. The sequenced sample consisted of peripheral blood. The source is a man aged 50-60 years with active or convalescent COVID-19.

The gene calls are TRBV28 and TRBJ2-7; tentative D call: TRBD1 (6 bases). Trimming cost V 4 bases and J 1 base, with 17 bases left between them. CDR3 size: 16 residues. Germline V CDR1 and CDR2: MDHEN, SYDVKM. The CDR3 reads CASSSDRTPVSYEQYF. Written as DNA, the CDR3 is TGTGCCAGCAGTTCCGACAGGACCCCAGTATCCTACGAGCAGTACTTC.

The CDR3 sequence is CASSLSRGEQYF. In DNA form, the CDR3 reads TGTGCCAGCAGCCTCTCCAGAGGGGAGCAGTACTTC. The genes are TRBV3-1 (or the pseudogene TRBV3-2) and TRBJ2-7; D is possibly TRBD2 (5 bases). From germline, CDR1 is LGHDT and CDR2 YNNKEL (reference sequence). V gave up 4 bases and J gave up 7 bases, with 11 bases separating them. This CDR3 is 12 amino acids long.

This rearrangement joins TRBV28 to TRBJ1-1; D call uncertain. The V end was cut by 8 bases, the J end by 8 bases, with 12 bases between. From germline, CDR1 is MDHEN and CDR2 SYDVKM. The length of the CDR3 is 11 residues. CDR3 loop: CASGWRTEAFF. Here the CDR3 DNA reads TGTGCCAGCGGGTGGAGGACCGAAGCTTTCTTT.

In nucleotides, the CDR3 is TGTGCCAGCAGCCCAAGTCAGGCCGAGACCCAGTACTTC. Protein product: CASSPSQAETQYF. This chain joins TRBV7-9 and TRBJ2-5; unclear D gene. The germline CDR1 and CDR2 sequences are SEHNR and FQNEAQ (reference sequence). Trimming shortened V by 5 bases and J by 5 bases, and 12 bases separated the two germline ends. The CDR3 is 13 residues long.

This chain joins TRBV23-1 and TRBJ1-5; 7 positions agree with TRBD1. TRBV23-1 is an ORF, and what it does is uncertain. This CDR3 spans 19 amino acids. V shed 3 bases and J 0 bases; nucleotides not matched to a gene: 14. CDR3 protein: CASSHLGTAILYSNQPQHF. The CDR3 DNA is TGCGCCAGCAGTCACCTCGGGACAGCTATTCTTTATAGCAATCAGCCCCAGCATTTT.

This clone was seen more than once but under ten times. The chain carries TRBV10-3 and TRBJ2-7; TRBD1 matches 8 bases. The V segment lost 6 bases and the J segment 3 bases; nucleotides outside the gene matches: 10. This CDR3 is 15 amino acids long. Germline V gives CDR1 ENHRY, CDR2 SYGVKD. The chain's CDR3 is CAIRSGTGRLYEQYF. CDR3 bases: TGTGCCATCAGATCCGGGACAGGCAGACTCTACGAGCAGTACTTC.

The CDR3 loop is CASSLRAGGEKLFF. DNA for the CDR3: TGCGCCAGCAGCTTGAGAGCGGGAGGGGAAAAACTGTTTTTT. The gene calls are TRBV5-1 and TRBJ1-4, with D unclear. The CDR3 totals 14 residues. In germline, CDR1 is SGHRS, CDR2 YFSETQ. Trimming removed 1 base from V and 8 bases from J, with 12 bases in between.

The chain's CDR3 is CASSLELDYEQYF. CDR3 DNA sequence: TGTGCCAGCAGCTTAGAACTAGATTACGAGCAGTACTTC. V usage is TRBV7-2 and J usage is TRBJ2-7; maybe TRBD2 (5 bases). CDR3 size: 13 residues. Germline V lookup: CDR1 SGHTA, CDR2 FQGNSA. V dropped 1 base and J dropped 4 bases, with 8 bases sitting between them.

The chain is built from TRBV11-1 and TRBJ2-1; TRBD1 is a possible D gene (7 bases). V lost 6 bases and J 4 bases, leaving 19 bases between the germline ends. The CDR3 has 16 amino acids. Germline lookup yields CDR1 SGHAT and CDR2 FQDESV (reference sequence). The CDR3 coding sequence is TGTGCCAGCAGGGGGGGCAGGGGGACGGAGTACAATGAGCAGTTCTTC. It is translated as CASRGGRGTEYNEQFF. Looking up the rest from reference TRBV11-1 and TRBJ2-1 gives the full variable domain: EAEVAQSPRYKITEKSQAVAFWCDPISGHATLYWYRQILGQGPELLVQFQDESVVDDSQLPKDRFSAERLKGVDSTLKIQPAELGDSAMYLCASRGGRGTEYNEQFFGPGTRLTVL.

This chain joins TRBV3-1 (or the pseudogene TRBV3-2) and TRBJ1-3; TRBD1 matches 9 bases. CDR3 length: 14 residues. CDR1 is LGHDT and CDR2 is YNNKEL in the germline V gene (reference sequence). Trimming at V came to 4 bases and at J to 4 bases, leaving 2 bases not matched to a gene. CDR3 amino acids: CASSLGQGGNTIYF. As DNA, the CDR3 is TGTGCCAGCAGCCTAGGACAGGGGGGAAACACCATATATTTT.